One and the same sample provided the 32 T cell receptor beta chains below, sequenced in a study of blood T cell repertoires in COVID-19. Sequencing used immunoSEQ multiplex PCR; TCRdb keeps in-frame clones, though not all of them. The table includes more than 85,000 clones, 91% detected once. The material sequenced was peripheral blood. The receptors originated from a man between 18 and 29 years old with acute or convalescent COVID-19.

The CDR3 region is CASRPTGMQETQYF. CDR3 bases: TGTGCCAGCAGACCCACAGGAATGCAAGAGACCCAGTACTTC. The chain employs TRBV7-2 and TRBJ2-5, with a possible D match to TRBD1 (5 bases). There are 14 residues in the CDR3. CDR1 and CDR2 (germline): SGHTA, FQGNSA. V was cut by 6 bases and J by 2 bases, with 13 bases left in between.

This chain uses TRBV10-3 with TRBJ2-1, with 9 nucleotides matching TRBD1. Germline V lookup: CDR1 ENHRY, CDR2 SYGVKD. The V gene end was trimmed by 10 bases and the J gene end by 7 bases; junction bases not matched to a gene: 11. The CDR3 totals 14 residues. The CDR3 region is CATWTGDGANEQFF. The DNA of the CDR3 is TGTGCCACCTGGACAGGGGACGGTGCGAATGAGCAGTTCTTC.

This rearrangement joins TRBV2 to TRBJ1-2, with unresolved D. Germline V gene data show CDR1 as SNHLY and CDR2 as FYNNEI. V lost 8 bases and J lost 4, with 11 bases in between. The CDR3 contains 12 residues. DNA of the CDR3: TGTGCCAGCGGTTCATTGAGCTATGGCTACACCTTC. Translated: CASGSLSYGYTF.

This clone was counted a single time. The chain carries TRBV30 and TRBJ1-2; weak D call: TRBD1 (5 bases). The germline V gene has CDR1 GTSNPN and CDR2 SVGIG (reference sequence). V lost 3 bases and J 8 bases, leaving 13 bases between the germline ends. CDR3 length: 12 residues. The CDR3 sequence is CAWRGGGDGYTF. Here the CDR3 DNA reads TGTGCCTGGAGGGGGGGAGGAGACGGCTACACCTTC.

CDR3 sequence reads: CASSPSGGNTEAFF. CDR3 sequence (DNA): TGCGCCAGCAGCCCCTCCGGGGGTAACACTGAAGCTTTCTTT. The chain recombines TRBV5-1 with TRBJ1-1, with D perhaps matching TRBD1 (5 bases). Germline-derived CDR1 and CDR2 are SGHRS and YFSETQ. V was pared by 4 bases and J by 2 bases, with 12 bases between. The CDR3 length is 14 residues.

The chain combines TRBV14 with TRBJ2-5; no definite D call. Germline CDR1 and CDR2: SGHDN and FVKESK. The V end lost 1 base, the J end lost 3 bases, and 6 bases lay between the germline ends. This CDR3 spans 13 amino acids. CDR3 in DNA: TGTGCCAGCAGCCAAGGGTTAGAAGAGACCCAGTACTTC. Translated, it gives CASSQGLEETQYF.

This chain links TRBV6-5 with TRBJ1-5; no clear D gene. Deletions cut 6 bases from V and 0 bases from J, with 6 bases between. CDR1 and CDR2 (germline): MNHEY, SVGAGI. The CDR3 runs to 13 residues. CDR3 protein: CASRSGSNQPQHF. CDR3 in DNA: TGTGCCAGCAGATCGGGTAGCAATCAGCCCCAGCATTTT.

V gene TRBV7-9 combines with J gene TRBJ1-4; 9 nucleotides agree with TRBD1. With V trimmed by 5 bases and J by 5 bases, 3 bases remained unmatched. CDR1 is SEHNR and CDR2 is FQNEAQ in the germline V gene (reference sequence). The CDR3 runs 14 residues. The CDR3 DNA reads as TGTGCCAGCAGCCCGGACAGGGGCAATGAAAAACTGTTTTTT. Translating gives CASSPDRGNEKLFF.

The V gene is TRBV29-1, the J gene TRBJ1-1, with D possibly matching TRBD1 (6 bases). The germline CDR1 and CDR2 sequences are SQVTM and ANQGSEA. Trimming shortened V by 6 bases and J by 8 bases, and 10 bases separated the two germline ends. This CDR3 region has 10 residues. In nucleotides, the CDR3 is TGCAGCGTGGCCGGGACAGAAGCTTTCTTT. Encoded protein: CSVAGTEAFF.

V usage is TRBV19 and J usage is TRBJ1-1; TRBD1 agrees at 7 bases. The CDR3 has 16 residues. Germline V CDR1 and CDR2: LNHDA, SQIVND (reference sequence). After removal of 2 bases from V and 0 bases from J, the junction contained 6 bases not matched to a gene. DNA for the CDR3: TGTGCCAGTAGTATAAGGACAGGCTCCATGAACACTGAAGCTTTCTTT. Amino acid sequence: CASSIRTGSMNTEAFF.

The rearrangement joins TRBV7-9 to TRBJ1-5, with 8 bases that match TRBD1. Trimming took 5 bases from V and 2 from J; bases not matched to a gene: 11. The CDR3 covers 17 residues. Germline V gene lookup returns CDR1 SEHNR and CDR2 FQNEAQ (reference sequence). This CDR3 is CASSPTGGGYGNQPQHF. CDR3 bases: TGTGCCAGCAGCCCTACAGGGGGAGGCTATGGCAATCAGCCCCAGCATTTT.

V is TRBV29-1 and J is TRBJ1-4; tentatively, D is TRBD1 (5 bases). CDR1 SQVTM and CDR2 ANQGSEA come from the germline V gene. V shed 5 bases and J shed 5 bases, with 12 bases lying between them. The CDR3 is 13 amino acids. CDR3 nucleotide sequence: TGCAGCGTTACTGGGGGGGGAAATGAAAAACTGTTTTTT. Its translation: CSVTGGGNEKLFF.

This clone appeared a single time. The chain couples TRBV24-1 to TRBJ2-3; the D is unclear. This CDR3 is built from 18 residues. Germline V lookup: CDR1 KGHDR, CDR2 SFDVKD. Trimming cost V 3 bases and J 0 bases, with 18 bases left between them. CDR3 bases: TGTGCCACCAGTGATGGCGGCGATCTCGGCCCTAGCACAGATACGCAGTATTTT. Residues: CATSDGGDLGPSTDTQYF.

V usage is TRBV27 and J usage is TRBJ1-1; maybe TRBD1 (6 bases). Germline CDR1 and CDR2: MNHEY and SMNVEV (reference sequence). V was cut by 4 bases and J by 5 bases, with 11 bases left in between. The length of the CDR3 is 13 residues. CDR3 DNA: TGTGCCAGCAGTTGGCTCAGGGGTACTGAAGCTTTCTTT. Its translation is CASSWLRGTEAFF.

CDR3 nucleotides: TGTGCCATCAGTGAGTTAGACAGGGGAGGAGGCTATGGCTACACCTTC. Its protein is CAISELDRGGGYGYTF. V usage is TRBV10-3 and J usage is TRBJ1-2, with 8 bases that match TRBD1. Germline CDR1 and CDR2: ENHRY and SYGVKD. V lost 1 base, J lost 4 bases, and 8 bases stayed unmatched. The CDR3 runs 16 residues.

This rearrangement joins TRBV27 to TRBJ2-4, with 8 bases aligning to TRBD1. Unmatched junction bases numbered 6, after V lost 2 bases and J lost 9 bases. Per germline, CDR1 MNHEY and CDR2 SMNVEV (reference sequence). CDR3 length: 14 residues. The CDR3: CASSLTNRGVIQYF. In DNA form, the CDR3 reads TGTGCCAGCAGTTTAACTAACAGGGGGGTCATTCAGTACTTC.

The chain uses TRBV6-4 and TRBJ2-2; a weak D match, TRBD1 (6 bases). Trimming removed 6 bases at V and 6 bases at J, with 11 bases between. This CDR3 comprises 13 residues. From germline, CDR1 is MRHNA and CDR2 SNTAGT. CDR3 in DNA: TGTGCCAGCAGAGTACAGGGTCCCGGGGAGCTGTTTTTT. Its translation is CASRVQGPGELFF.

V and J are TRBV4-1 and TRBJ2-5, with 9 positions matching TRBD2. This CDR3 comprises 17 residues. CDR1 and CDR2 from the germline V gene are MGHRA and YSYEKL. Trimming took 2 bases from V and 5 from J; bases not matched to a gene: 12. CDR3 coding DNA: TGCGCCAGCAGCCAACCCGCCCCCGGTAGCGGGGGTGAGACCCAGTACTTC. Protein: CASSQPAPGSGGETQYF.

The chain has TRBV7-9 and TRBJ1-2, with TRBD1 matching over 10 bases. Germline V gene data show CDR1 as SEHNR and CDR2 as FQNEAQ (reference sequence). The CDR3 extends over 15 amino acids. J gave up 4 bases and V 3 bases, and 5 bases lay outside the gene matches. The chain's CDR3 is CASSFRDRGGYGYTF. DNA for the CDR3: TGTGCCAGCAGCTTCCGGGACAGGGGAGGCTATGGCTACACCTTC.

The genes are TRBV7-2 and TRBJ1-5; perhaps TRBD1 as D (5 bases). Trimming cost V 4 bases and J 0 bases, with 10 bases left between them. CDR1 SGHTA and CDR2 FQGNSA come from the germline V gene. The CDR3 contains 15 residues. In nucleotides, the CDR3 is TGTGCCAGCAGCTATTCGACAGATAGCAATCAGCCCCAGCATTTT. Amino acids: CASSYSTDSNQPQHF.

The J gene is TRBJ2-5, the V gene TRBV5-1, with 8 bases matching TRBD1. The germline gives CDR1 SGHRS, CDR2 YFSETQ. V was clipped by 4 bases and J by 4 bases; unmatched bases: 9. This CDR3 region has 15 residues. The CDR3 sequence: CASSDGQGSRETQYF. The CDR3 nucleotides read TGCGCCAGCAGCGACGGACAGGGTTCAAGAGAGACCCAGTACTTC.

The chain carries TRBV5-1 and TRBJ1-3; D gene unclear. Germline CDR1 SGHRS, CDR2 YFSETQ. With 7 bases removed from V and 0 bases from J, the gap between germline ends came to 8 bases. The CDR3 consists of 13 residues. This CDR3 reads CASGRGSGNTIYF. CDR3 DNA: TGCGCCAGCGGCCGAGGCTCTGGAAACACCATATATTTT.

CDR3 sequence: CASSPNRENYGYTF. The CDR3 DNA is TGTGCCAGCTCACCAAATAGGGAGAATTATGGCTACACCTTC. J is TRBJ1-2 and V is TRBV18; D remains ambiguous. The germline V gene encodes CDR1 KGHSH and CDR2 LQKENI. The CDR3 covers 14 residues. V lost 2 bases to trimming and J lost 5 bases, with 12 bases between them.

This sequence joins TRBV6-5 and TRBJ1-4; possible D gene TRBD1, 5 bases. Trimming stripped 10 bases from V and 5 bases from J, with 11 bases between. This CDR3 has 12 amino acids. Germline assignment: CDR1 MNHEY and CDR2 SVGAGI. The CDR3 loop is CATREGNEKLFF. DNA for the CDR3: TGTGCCACCCGGGAGGGGAATGAAAAACTGTTTTTT.

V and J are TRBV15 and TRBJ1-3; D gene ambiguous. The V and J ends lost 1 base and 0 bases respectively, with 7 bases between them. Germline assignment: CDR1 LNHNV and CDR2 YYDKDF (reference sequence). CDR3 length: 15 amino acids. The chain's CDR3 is CATSRALSSGNTIYF. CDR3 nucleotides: TGTGCCACCAGCAGAGCTCTGAGCTCTGGAAACACCATATATTTT.

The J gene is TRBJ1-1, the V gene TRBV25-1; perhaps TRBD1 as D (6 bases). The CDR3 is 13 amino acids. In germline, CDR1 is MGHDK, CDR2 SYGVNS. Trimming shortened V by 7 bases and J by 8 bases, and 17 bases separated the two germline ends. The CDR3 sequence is CASMPIGQTEAFF. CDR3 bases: TGTGCCAGCATGCCGATCGGACAGACAGAAGCTTTCTTT.

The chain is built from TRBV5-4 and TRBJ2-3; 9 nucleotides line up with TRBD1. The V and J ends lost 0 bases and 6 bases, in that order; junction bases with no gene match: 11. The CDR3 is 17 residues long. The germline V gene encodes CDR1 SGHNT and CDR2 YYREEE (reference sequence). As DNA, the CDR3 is TGTGCCAGCAGCTTGGGTTTCTCTGGACAGGGGATGGATACGCAGTATTTT. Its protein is CASSLGFSGQGMDTQYF.

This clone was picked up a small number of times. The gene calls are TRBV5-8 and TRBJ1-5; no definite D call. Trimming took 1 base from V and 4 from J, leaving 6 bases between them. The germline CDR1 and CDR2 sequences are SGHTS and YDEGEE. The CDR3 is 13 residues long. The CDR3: CASSLLQNQPQHF. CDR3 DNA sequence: TGTGCCAGCAGCTTGCTGCAGAATCAGCCCCAGCATTTT. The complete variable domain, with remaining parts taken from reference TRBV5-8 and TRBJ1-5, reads EAGVTQSPTHLIKTRGQQATLRCSPISGHTSVYWYQQALGLGLQFLLWYDEGEERNRGNFPPRFSGRQFPNYSSELNVNALELEDSALYLCASSLLQNQPQHFGDGTRLSIL.

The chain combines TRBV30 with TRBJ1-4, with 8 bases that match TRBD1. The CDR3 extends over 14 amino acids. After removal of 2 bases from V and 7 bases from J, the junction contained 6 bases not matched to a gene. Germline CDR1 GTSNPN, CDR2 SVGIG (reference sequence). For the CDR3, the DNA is TGTGCCTGGAGTCCGGGACAGGTCGGTGAAAAACTGTTTTTT. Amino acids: CAWSPGQVGEKLFF.

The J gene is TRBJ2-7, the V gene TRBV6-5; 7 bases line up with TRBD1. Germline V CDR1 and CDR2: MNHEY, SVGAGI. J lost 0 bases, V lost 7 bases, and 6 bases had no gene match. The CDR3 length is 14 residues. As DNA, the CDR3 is TGTGCCAGCAAAACAGGGGCCAGCTCCTACGAGCAGTACTTC. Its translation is CASKTGASSYEQYF.

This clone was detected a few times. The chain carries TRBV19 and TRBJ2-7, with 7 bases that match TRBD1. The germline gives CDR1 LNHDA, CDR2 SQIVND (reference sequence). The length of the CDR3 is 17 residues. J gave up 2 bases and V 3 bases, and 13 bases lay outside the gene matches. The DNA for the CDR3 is TGTGCCAGTAGTATTCGGGTTCCCGGCACAGGGGCCTACGAGCAGTACTTC. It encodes CASSIRVPGTGAYEQYF.

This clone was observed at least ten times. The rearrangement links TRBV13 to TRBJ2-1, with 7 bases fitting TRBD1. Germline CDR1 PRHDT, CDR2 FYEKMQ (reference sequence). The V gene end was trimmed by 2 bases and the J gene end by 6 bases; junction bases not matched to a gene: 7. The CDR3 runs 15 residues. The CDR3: CASSLRGPTTNEQFF. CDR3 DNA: TGTGCCAGCAGCTTAAGGGGGCCCACGACCAATGAGCAGTTCTTC.